The 20 T cell receptor beta chains listed next were all sequenced from one sample in a study of cytomegalovirus exposure and HLA in healthy donors. The PCR had 60 Vbeta and 13 Jbeta primers. Data came from immunoSEQ multiplex PCR; TCRdb stores just in-frame clones and leaves some out. The repertoire holds some 150,000 clones, roughly 78% seen once, with around 1.9% in the top ten. The sequenced material came from PBMCs. Receptors were obtained from a middle-aged man in good health and CMV-seronegative.

J is TRBJ2-4 and V is TRBV6-5; possible D gene TRBD1, 5 bases. Trimming pared 5 bases from V and 0 bases from J, leaving 11 bases between. The CDR3 consists of 15 residues. Germline V gene lookup returns CDR1 MNHEY and CDR2 SVGAGI. The CDR3 sequence: CASSGKTEAKNIQYF. The CDR3 coding sequence is TGTGCCAGCAGTGGAAAGACAGAAGCCAAAAACATTCAGTACTTC.

This chain links TRBV5-1 with TRBJ1-3; D unclear. The germline CDR1 and CDR2 sequences are SGHRS and YFSETQ. The CDR3 covers 16 residues. V was cut by 3 bases and J by 0 bases, with 13 bases left in between. The CDR3 here is CASSSDGGLSGNTIYF. CDR3 coding DNA: TGCGCCAGCAGCTCGGACGGAGGCCTCTCTGGAAACACCATATATTTT.

The chain joins TRBV19 to TRBJ2-5; TRBD2 agrees at 7 bases. Trimming removed 8 bases from V and 4 bases from J; junction bases left unmatched: 10. CDR1 and CDR2 from the germline V gene are LNHDA and SQIVND (reference sequence). This CDR3 has 14 amino acids. DNA of the CDR3: TGTGCCAGTCGGAAGGCGGGAGAGGCAGAGACCCAGTACTTC. It is translated as CASRKAGEAETQYF.

The rearrangement links TRBV6-1 to TRBJ1-3, with unresolved D. Germline CDR1 MNHNS, CDR2 SASEGT. The CDR3 loop spans 16 amino acids. Trimming removed 4 bases at V and 0 bases at J, with 13 bases between. As DNA, the CDR3 is TGTGCCAGCAGTGTTAAGCCGCCTGGCTCTGGAAACACCATATATTTT. Protein: CASSVKPPGSGNTIYF.

The chain joins TRBV30 to TRBJ2-5; 8 bases are a match to TRBD2. Trimming cost V 1 base and J 5 bases; bases outside gene matches: 6. Germline CDR1 and CDR2: GTSNPN and SVGIG (reference sequence). This CDR3 is built from 14 residues. The chain's CDR3 is CAWSAGLVGETQYF. The CDR3 DNA reads TGTGCCTGGAGTGCGGGACTAGTGGGGGAGACCCAGTACTTC.

The chain is built from TRBV5-1 and TRBJ2-7; 10 positions match TRBD2. J lost 3 bases, V lost 1 base, and 1 base had no gene match. The CDR3 totals 14 residues. The germline V gene encodes CDR1 SGHRS and CDR2 YFSETQ. CDR3 nucleotide sequence: TGCGCCAGCAGCTTGCCTAGCGGGAGCTACGAGCAGTACTTC. Translated: CASSLPSGSYEQYF.

This clone appeared once. The rearrangement joins TRBV19 to TRBJ2-1; D might be TRBD1 (6 bases). The length of the CDR3 is 12 residues. Germline V CDR1 and CDR2: LNHDA, SQIVND (reference sequence). The V gene lost 5 bases and the J gene lost 12 bases, with 14 bases spanning the gap. The CDR3 sequence: CASSLGDMVQFF. CDR3 DNA sequence: TGTGCCAGTAGTCTGGGGGACATGGTGCAGTTCTTC.

In regard to this clone: The identical CDR3 is also encoded by other nucleotide sequences in the sample. J is TRBJ2-5 and V is TRBV7-2, with 9 bases matching TRBD2. Trimming cost V 5 bases and J 4 bases; bases outside gene matches: 8. The germline V gene has CDR1 SGHTA and CDR2 FQGNSA. This CDR3 spans 15 amino acids. The DNA of the CDR3 is TGTGCCAGCAGCCCTCGACTAGCGGTCAGAGAGACCCAGTACTTC. This translates into CASSPRLAVRETQYF.

This clone was seen only once. The rearrangement links TRBV11-2 to TRBJ1-4; TRBD1 aligns across 7 bases. V lost 5 bases, J lost 2 bases, and 8 bases stayed unmatched. From germline, CDR1 is SGHAT and CDR2 FQNNGV. The CDR3 contains 16 residues. The CDR3 sequence is CASSGGTRGTNEKLFF. The CDR3 DNA is TGTGCCAGCAGCGGGGGGACCAGGGGGACTAATGAAAAACTGTTTTTT.

Notes on this clone: Other DNA sequences in the same sample also yield this CDR3. This chain connects TRBV19 to TRBJ2-7, with 11 bases identical to TRBD2. V was clipped by 3 bases and J by 4 bases; unmatched bases: 5. Per the germline V gene, CDR1 is LNHDA and CDR2 is SQIVND (reference sequence). The CDR3 contains 15 residues. The CDR3 sequence: CASSIGLAGGYEQYF. As DNA, the CDR3 is TGTGCCAGTAGTATTGGGCTAGCGGGAGGTTACGAGCAGTACTTC.

This chain connects TRBV28 to TRBJ1-4; D ambiguous. The germline gives CDR1 MDHEN, CDR2 SYDVKM. Trimming cost V 5 bases and J 7 bases, with 20 bases left between them. The CDR3 runs 16 residues. DNA for the CDR3: TGTGCCAGCAGTGTAGCAGCCTCGATTCGACGTGAAAAACTGTTTTTT. Protein: CASSVAASIRREKLFF.

The CDR3 protein is CASSRQPGPSGANVLTF. In DNA form, the CDR3 reads TGCGCCAGCAGTCGGCAACCAGGGCCCTCTGGGGCCAACGTCCTGACTTTC. The rearrangement joins TRBV23-1 to TRBJ2-6, with D perhaps TRBD1 (5 bases). TRBV23-1 is an ORF, and what it does is uncertain. Trimming removed 4 bases from V and 0 bases from J, with 13 bases in between. The length of the CDR3 is 17 residues.

The rearrangement uses TRBV2 and TRBJ2-2; a weak D match, TRBD1 (6 bases). Trimming pared 0 bases from V and 7 bases from J, leaving 9 bases between. The germline V gene encodes CDR1 SNHLY and CDR2 FYNNEI. The CDR3 sequence is 14 residues long. For the CDR3, the DNA is TGTGCCAGCAGTGAAGCGACAGGACTCGGGGAGCTGTTTTTT. Amino acids: CASSEATGLGELFF.

In the case of this clone: One end of the junction does not line up with germline, which may come from a read error. The genes are TRBV13 and TRBJ2-6; a weak D match, TRBD2 (6 bases). Germline CDR1 is PRHDT and CDR2 is FYEKMQ (reference sequence). This CDR3 is 16 amino acids long. The CDR3 reads CASSNRRDSGANGLTF. In DNA, the CDR3 is TGTGCCAGCAGCAACCGACGGGACTCTGGGGCCAACGGCCTGACTTTC.

This clone was counted between two and nine times. This chain joins TRBV13 and TRBJ2-5; TRBD2 matches 10 bases. This CDR3 contains 15 residues. The ends lost 5 bases at V and 1 base at J; junction bases unmatched: 4. Germline lookup yields CDR1 PRHDT and CDR2 FYEKMQ (reference sequence). DNA of the CDR3: TGTGCCAGCAGCCGTAGGACTAGCGGCCAAGAGACCCAGTACTTC. It is translated as CASSRRTSGQETQYF.

V is TRBV28 and J is TRBJ2-5; 8 bases agree with TRBD1. The germline CDR1 and CDR2 sequences are MDHEN and SYDVKM. V lost 3 bases to trimming and J lost 5 bases; unmatched junction nucleotides: 8. The CDR3 runs 15 residues. CDR3 amino acids: CASSFFPGGRETQYF. CDR3 DNA: TGTGCCAGCAGTTTTTTTCCAGGGGGCCGGGAGACCCAGTACTTC.

The chain employs TRBV7-9 and TRBJ1-1; 7 positions agree with TRBD1. CDR1 SEHNR and CDR2 FQNEAQ come from the germline V gene (reference sequence). Trimming at V came to 3 bases and at J to 1 base, leaving 2 bases not matched to a gene. The CDR3 is 14 amino acids. Here the CDR3 reads CASSLGQSNTEAFF. For the CDR3, the DNA is TGTGCCAGCAGCTTGGGACAGTCGAACACTGAAGCTTTCTTT.

This clone showed up just once. The rearrangement uses TRBV10-3 and TRBJ2-5; 7 nucleotides agree with TRBD1. Near its end, the DNA agrees better with TRBJ2-7, so the J call may be wrong. Per the germline V gene, CDR1 is ENHRY and CDR2 is SYGVKD. CDR3 length: 13 amino acids. The CDR3 sequence is CAISKQQGYEQYF. The CDR3 coding sequence is TGTGCCATCAGTAAACAACAGGGGTACGAGCAGTACTTC.

On this clone itself: Relative to the germline gene, one junction end is altered; a read error may explain this. The J gene is TRBJ2-6, the V gene TRBV28; D is unresolved. Germline CDR1 and CDR2: MDHEN and SYDVKM. This CDR3 region has 17 residues. The CDR3 nucleotides read TGTGCCAGCAGTTTAATGTGGCAGTCCTCTGGCGCCAACGTCCTGACTTTC. Translated, it gives CASSLMWQSSGANVLTF.

As for this clone: Within the sample, other DNA sequences also encode this same CDR3. The rearrangement links TRBV5-1 to TRBJ2-1, with TRBD2 identical over 9 bases. Germline V gene lookup returns CDR1 SGHRS and CDR2 YFSETQ. The V and J ends lost 3 bases and 0 bases, in that order; junction bases with no gene match: 16. The CDR3 is 20 amino acids. CDR3 sequence reads: CASSSDPGLAFTSSYNEQFF. The DNA of the CDR3 is TGCGCCAGCAGCTCGGATCCGGGACTAGCATTCACTAGCTCCTACAATGAGCAGTTCTTC.